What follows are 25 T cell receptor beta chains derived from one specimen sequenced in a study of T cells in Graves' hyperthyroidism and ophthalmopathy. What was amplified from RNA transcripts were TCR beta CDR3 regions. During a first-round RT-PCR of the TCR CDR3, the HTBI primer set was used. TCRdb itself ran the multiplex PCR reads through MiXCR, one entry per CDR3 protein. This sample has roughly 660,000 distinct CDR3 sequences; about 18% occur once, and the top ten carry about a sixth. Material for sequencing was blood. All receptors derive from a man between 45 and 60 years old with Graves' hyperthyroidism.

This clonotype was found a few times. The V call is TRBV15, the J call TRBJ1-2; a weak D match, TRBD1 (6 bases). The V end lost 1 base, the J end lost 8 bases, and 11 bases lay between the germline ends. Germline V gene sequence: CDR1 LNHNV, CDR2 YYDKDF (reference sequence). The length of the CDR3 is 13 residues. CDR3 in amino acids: CATSRGTAGGYTF. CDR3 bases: TGTGCCACCAGCAGAGGGACAGCCGGGGGCTACACCTTC.

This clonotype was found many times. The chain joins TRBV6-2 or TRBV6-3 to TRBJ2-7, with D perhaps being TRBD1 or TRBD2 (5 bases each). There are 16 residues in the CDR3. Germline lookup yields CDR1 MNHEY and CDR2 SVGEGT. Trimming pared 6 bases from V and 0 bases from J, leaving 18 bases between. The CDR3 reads CASRSSGTAGSYEQYF. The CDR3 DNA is TGTGCCAGCAGATCCTCGGGGACGGCTGGCTCCTACGAGCAGTACTTC.

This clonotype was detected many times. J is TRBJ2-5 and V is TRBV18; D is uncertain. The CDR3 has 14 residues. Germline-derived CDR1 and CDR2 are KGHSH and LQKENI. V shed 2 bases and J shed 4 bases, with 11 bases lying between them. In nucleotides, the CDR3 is TGTGCCAGCTCACCAGGCTCCCCGAGAGAGACCCAGTACTTC. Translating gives CASSPGSPRETQYF.

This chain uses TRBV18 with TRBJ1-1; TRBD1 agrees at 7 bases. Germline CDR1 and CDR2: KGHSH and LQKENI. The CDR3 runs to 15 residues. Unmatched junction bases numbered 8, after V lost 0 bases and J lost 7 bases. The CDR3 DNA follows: TGTGCCAGCTCACCACCGTTAAGGGGGCGTATTGAAGCTTTCTTT. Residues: CASSPPLRGRIEAFF.

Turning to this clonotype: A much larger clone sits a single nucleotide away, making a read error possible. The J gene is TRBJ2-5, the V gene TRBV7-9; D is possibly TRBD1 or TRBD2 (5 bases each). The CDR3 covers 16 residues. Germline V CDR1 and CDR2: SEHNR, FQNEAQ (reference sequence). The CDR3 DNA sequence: TGTGCCAGCAGCTTAGTCGGAAGAGGGGACCAAGAGACCCATTACTTC. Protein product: CASSLVGRGDQETHYF.

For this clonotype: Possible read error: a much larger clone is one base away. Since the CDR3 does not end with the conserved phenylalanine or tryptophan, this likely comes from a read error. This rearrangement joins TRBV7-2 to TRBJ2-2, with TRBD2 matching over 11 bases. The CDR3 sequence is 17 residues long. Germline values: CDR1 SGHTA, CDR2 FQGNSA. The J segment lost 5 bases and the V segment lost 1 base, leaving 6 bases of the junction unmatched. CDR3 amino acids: CASSLGLAGGKTGELFL. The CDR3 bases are TGTGCCAGCAGCTTAGGCCTAGCGGGAGGAAAAACCGGGGAGCTGTTTCTT.

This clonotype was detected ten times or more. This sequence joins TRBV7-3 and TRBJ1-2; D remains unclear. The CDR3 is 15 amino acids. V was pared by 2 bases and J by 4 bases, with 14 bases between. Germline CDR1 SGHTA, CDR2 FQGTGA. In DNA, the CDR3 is TGTGCCAGCAGCTTAGACGGCTTCGATTTCTATGGCTACACCTTC. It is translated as CASSLDGFDFYGYTF.

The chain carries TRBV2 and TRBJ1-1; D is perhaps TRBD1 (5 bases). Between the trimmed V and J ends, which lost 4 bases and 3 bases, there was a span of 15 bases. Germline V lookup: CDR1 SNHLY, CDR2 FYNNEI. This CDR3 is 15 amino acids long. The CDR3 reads CASSGQGSPYTEAFF. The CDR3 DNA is TGTGCCAGCAGTGGTCAGGGTTCCCCCTACACTGAAGCTTTCTTT.

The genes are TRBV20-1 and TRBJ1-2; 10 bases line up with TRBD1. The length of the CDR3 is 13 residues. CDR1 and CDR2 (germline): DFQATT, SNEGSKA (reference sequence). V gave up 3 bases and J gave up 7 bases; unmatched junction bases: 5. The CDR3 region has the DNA TGCAGTGCTAGGCGGGACAGGGGCTCTGGCTACACCTTC. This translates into CSARRDRGSGYTF.

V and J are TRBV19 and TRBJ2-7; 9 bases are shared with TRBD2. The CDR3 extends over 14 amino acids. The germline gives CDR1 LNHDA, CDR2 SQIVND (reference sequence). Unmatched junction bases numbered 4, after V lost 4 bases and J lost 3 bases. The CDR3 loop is CASSTSSGIYEQYF. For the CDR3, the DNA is TGTGCCAGTAGTACTTCTAGCGGGATCTACGAGCAGTACTTC.

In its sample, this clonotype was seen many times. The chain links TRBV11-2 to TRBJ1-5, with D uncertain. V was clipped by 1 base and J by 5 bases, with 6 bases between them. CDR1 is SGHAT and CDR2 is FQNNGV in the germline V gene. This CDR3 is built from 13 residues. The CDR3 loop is CASSLVPHQPQHF. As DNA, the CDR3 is TGTGCCAGCAGCTTAGTCCCTCATCAGCCCCAGCATTTT.

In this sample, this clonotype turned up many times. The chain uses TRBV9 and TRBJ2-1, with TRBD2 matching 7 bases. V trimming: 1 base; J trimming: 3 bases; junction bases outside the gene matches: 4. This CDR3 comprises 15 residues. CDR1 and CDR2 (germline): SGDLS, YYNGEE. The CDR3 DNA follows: TGTGCCAGCAGCGTATCGGGGGGAGTCTACAATGAGCAGTTCTTC. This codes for CASSVSGGVYNEQFF.

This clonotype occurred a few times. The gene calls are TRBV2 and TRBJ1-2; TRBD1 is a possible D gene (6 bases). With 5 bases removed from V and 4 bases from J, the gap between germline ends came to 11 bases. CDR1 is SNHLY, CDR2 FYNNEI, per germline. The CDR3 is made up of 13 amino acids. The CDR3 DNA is TGTGCCAGCAGTCATGCGGACAGCTATGGCTACACCTTC. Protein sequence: CASSHADSYGYTF.

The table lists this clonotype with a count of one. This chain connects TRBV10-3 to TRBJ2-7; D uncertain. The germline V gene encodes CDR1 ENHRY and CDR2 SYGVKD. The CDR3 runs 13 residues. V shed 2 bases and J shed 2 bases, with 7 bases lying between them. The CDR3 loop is CAISEVETYEQYF. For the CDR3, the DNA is TGTGCCATCAGTGAGGTGGAGACCTACGAGCAGTACTTC.

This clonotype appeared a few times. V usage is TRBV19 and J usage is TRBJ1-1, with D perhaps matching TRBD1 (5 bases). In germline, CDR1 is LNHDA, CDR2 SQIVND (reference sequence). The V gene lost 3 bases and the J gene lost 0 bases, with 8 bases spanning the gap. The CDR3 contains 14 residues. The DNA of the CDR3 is TGTGCCAGTAGTATGCCAGGGATGAACACTGAAGCTTTCTTT. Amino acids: CASSMPGMNTEAFF.

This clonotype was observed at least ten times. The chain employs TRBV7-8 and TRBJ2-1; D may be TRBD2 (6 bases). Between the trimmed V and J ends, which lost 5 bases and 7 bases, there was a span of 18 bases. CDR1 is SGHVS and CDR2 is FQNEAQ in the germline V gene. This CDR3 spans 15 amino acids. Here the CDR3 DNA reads TGTGCCAGCAGCCCTTCCCGGGAGCGAAATAATGAGCAGTTCTTC. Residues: CASSPSRERNNEQFF.

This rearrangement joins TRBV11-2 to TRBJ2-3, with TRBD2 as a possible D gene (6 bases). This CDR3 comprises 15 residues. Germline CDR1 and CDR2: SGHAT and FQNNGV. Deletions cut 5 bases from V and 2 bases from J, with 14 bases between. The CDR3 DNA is TGTGCCAGCAGCCAAGCGGGCGGAAACACAGATACGCAGTATTTT. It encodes CASSQAGGNTDTQYF.

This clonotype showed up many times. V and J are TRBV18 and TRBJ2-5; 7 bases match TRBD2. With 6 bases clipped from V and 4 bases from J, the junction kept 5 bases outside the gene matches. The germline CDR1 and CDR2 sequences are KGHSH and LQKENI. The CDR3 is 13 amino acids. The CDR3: CASSREFGETQYF. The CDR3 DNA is TGTGCCAGCTCGCGGGAGTTTGGAGAGACCCAGTACTTC. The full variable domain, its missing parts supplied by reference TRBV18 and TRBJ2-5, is NAGVMQNPRHLVRRRGQEARLRCSPMKGHSHVYWYRQLPEEGLKFMVYLQKENIIDESGMPKERFSAEFPKEGPSILRIQQVVRGDSAAYFCASSREFGETQYFGPGTRLLVL.

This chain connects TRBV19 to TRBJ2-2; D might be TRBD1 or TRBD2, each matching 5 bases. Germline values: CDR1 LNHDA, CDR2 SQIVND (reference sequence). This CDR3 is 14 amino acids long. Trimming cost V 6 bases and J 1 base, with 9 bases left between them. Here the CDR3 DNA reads TGTGCCAGTAGAGAGGGGTGGAACACCGGGGAGCTGTTTTTT. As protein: CASREGWNTGELFF.

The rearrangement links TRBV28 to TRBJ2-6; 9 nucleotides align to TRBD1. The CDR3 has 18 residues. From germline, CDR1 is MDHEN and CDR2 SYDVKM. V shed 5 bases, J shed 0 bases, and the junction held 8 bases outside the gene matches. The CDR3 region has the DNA TGTGCCAGCAGTGACTCGGACAGGGGAAACTCTGGGGCCAACGTCCTGACTTTC. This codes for CASSDSDRGNSGANVLTF. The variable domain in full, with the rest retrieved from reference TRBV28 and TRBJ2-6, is DVKVTQSSRYLVKRTGEKVFLECVQDMDHENMFWYRQDPGLGLRLIYFSYDVKMKEKGDIPEGYSVSREKKERFSLILESASTNQTSMYLCASSDSDRGNSGANVLTFGAGSRLTVL.

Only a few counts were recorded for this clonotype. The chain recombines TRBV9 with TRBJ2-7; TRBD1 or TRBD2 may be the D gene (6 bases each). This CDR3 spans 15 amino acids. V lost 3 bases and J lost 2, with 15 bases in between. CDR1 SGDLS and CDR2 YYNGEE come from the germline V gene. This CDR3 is CASSEEGGRAYEQYF. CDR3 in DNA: TGTGCCAGCAGCGAAGAGGGGGGACGGGCCTACGAGCAGTACTTC.

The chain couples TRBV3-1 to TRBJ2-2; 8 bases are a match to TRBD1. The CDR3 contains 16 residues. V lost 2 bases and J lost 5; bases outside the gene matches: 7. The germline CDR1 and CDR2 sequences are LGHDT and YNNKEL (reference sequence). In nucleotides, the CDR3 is TGTGCCAGCAGCCAACCTCGGACAGGGCCGACCGGGGAGCTGTTTTTT. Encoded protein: CASSQPRTGPTGELFF.

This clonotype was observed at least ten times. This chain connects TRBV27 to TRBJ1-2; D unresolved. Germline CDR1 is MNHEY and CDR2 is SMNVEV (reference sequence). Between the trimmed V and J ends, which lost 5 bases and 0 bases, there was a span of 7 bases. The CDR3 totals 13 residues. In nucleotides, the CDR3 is TGTGCCAGCAGTGAAGTAGCTAACTATGGCTACACCTTC. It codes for CASSEVANYGYTF.

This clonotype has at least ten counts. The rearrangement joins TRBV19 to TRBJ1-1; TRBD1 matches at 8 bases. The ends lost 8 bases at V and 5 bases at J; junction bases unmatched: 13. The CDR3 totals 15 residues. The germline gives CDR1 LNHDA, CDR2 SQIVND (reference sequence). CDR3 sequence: CASCVSTGGWTEAFF. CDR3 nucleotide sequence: TGTGCCAGTTGTGTGTCAACAGGGGGATGGACTGAAGCTTTCTTT.

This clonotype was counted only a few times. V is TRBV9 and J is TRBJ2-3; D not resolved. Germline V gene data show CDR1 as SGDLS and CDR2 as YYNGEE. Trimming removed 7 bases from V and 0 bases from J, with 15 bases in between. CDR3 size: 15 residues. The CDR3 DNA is TGTGCCAGCGGTCCGCGGAAATATAGCACAGATACGCAGTATTTT. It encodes CASGPRKYSTDTQYF.